This T cell receptor beta chain was documented in a study of blood T cell repertoires in COVID-19. In the study overall: The United States, Italy and Spain were the sources of the acute and convalescent COVID-19 samples.

This clone was observed a single time. Libraries were prepared by immunoSEQ multiplex PCR; TCRdb keeps only in-frame clonotypes and omits some of them. Of around 260,000 clones listed, around 80% are singletons. CDR3 length equals 13 residues. CDR1 is SEHNR and CDR2 is FQNEAQ in the germline V gene (reference sequence). With 3 bases removed from V and 5 bases from J, the gap between germline ends came to 7 bases. Material: PBMCs or T cells enriched from blood (not recorded which). J is TRBJ2-2 and V is TRBV7-9; D unresolved. The receptor comes from a young man with acute COVID-19. The CDR3 spells CASSFDLTGELFF. CDR3 sequence (DNA): TGTGCCAGCAGCTTCGACTTGACCGGGGAGCTGTTTTTT.